This TCR beta chain was recovered during a study of regulatory T cells in long-lasting Graves disease (dated by TCRdb to the early 2020s). Study-level background: In the newly diagnosed Graves' disease group, patients had been taking antithyroid drugs for less than 3 months. Patients with persistent Graves' disease were compared with patients with newly diagnosed Graves' disease using TCR sequencing and RNA sequencing of peripheral blood. TCR sequencing covered some 13 persistent and around 20 newly diagnosed Graves' disease patients, about 35 samples in total. The study took place in China and was registered as a clinical trial.

The paper's findings and limits, for the study overall: The study examined only peripheral blood because the primary lesion, thyroid tissue, could not be accessed. Sequencing and analysis were restricted to the TCR beta chain. The small sample size was acknowledged by the authors as a limitation that may reduce accuracy. Lower TCR Shannon entropy and fewer highly expanded clones were observed in persistent Graves' disease patients than in newly diagnosed patients, which suggested clonal expansion. Persistent patients shared more public clonotypes among themselves (under 3,000) than newly diagnosed patients did (over 900).

The library was built by means of multiplex PCR. TCRdb names Illumina HiSeq 4000 as the instrument used. iRepertoire HTBI primers and Arm-PCR amplification of CDR3 regions were used to construct TCR beta libraries. Before sequencing, the PCR products underwent gel purification. Concerning the study's data processing: Gene usage analysis of CDR3 amino acid clonotypes used the approximately 62 TRBV and 14 TRBJ segments found across samples. COPE and FqMerger were used to merge filtered high-quality paired reads into contigs. BLAST was used to align contigs to IMGT TRBV, TRBD and TRBJ reference genes, and CDR3 was defined according to IMGT. Any clonotype with a frequency above 0.1% was counted as a highly expanded clone. Repertoire diversity was measured by Shannon entropy, and V-J evenness by the Gini coefficient. Clonotypes shared by more than one individual were considered public. TCRdb reprocessing: public reads trimmed at Q25 with fastp, clones called with MiXCR, in-frame beta chains kept. Rows matching on CDR3 protein sequence are summarized as one entry with the most common DNA and genes. TCRdb assigned the V and J calls; the authors' analysis was not used. The sample table holds 530,000 or so distinct CDR3 sequences, of which approximately 15% were seen once. The ten largest clones take up roughly a tenth of the sample.

Of note for this clonotype: What antigen it recognizes has not been identified. Since a far larger clone is one base different, this is likely a read error.

The sample's time point, from its label and the paper: newly diagnosed GD, antithyroid drugs for less than 3 months. RNA was extracted from PBMCs in TRIzol for both TCR sequencing and RNA sequencing. The diagnosis of Graves' disease followed American Thyroid Association guidelines. Patients were recruited from an endocrinology department in Xi'an, China. Each patient gave about 8.1 milliliters of peripheral blood, collected in an EDTA anticoagulant tube. Ficoll Paque Plus density gradient separation was used to isolate PBMCs, and no additional T cell sorting was done. RNA quality was checked with an Agilent 2100 Bioanalyzer and agarose gel, and concentration with a NanoDrop 2000. The data were also submitted as part of a second study, on T cells in Graves' hyperthyroidism and ophthalmopathy. The second paper further reports: Graves' hyperthyroidism was defined as stable when no progression to ophthalmopathy occurred over 18 months of follow-up. Hyperthyroidism patients were aged 18 to 65 years and newly diagnosed, with disease duration of less than 2 months. Patients with uncontrolled infections, other autoimmune diseases, pregnancy or lactation were excluded. Clinical symptoms, serum thyroxine and TRAb, thyroid ultrasound, and orbital computed tomography formed the basis for the diagnoses. The first round of RT-PCR for the TCR CDR3 was performed with the HTBI primer set and the Qiagen OneStep RT-PCR kit. Most expanded thyroid clonotypes (frequency above 0.001) were also detected in blood, a finding suggesting that blood repertoires may reflect thyroid immune responses. A model built on a 13 V-J signature distinguished ophthalmopathy from stable hyperthyroidism, reaching roughly 88% sensitivity and around 81% specificity in cross-validation and 80%/75% in testing. In validation, the model predicted progression to ophthalmopathy a median of roughly 6.1 months before onset, with about 71% sensitivity and roughly 79% specificity. A discovery cohort of about a hundred patients, about 40 with Graves' ophthalmopathy and 55 to 65 with stable Graves' hyperthyroidism, was used to find distinguishing TCR V-J signatures. An independent validation cohort of around 19 hyperthyroidism patients and more than 15 patients who later progressed to ophthalmopathy tested prospective prediction of ophthalmopathy. The 75 to 100 discovery patients were randomly split 7:3 into training and test sets. The study also compared thyroid tissue and blood T-cell repertoires from 6 or 7 Graves' hyperthyroidism patients. After blood sampling, hyperthyroidism patients were treated with methimazole at a starting dose of 30 mg daily, and ophthalmopathy patients were treated with high-dose intravenous methylprednisolone. The libraries were constructed in a second round of multiplex PCR and then size-selected and purified. The libraries were sequenced on an Illumina HiSeq2000 using paired-end 100 bp reads. SOAPnuke was used to process the raw data, with reads discarded if the reads contained adapters or uncalled bases, had a mean Phred below 15, or lacked an exact constant-primer or identifier match. High-quality paired reads were merged with COPE v1.2.5, and unique nucleotide sequences were defined as clonotypes. MiTCR v1.1 was used to align the clonotypes against IMGT TRBV, TRBD and TRBJ reference segments. Analysis was restricted to V-J combinations with a frequency above 0.0001, which covered 99.2% of repertoires. A TCS score was defined as the ratio of F50 (clonal expansion) to E x V (chaos), with BLOSUM62-based TCRdist applied between CDR3 peptides within each V-J. Welch's t-statistics and random forest reduced 514 V-J features to roughly 13, which were used in a naive Bayes classifier (R e1071). No statistical method was used to set the sample size in advance, and investigators knew the group allocation. The paper describes TCR Vbeta CDR3 sequencing of about 140 peripheral blood samples, made up of 40 to 45 ophthalmopathy patients, over 70 hyperthyroidism patients and around 17 progressor patients.

The source is a man between 25 and 39 years old with Graves disease. Donor details come from another sample of the same person, matched by shared clones. Source: peripheral blood mononuclear cells (PBMCs), taken at new diagnosis, from a patient treated with antithyroid drugs.

The CDR3 loop reads CASSYTTGELFF. In nucleotides, the sequence is TGTGCCAGCAGTTACACCACCGGGGAGCTGTTTTTT. The rearranged chain carries TRBV6-5 and TRBJ2-2; the D segment cannot be called with confidence. CDR1 MNHEY and CDR2 SVGAGI are derived from the germline V gene. V and J are truncated by 2 bases and 4 bases respectively, leaving an intervening sequence of 2 bases. The CDR3 measures 12 amino acids from cysteine to phenylalanine. Only the CDR3 DNA stays, 36 bases, in frame from base 1.